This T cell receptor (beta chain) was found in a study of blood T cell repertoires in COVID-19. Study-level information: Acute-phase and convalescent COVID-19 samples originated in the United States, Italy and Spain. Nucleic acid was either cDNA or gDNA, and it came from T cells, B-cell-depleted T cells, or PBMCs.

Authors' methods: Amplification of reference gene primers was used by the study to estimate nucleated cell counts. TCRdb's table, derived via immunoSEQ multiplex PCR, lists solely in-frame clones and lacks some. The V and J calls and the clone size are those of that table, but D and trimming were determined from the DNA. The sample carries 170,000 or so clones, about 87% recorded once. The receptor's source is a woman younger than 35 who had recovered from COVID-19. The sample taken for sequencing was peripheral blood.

The CDR3 DNA sequence: TGTGCCAGCAGTGCGGGCGAGGGGGCCCCCCCAGATACGCAGTATTTT. It translates to CASSAGEGAPPDTQYF. V and J are TRBV6-4 and TRBJ2-3; TRBD1 matches 7 bases. Germline V CDR1 and CDR2: MRHNA, SNTAGT. V lost 4 bases and J lost 4; bases outside the gene matches: 11. This CDR3 has 16 amino acids.